The 29 T cell receptor beta chains below all came from one sample that was sequenced in a study of cytomegalovirus exposure and HLA in healthy donors. PCR involved 60 Vbeta and 13 Jbeta primers. Data came from immunoSEQ multiplex PCR; TCRdb stores just in-frame clones and leaves some out. The sample includes 130,000 or so clones. Sequenced material: PBMCs. These receptors came from a woman aged 60-75 years in good health and CMV-seronegative.

The chain recombines TRBV28 with TRBJ1-5, with D perhaps matching TRBD1 (5 bases). Germline CDR1 MDHEN, CDR2 SYDVKM. The CDR3 loop spans 18 amino acids. The germline V and J ends were trimmed by 2 bases and 0 bases, with 17 bases remaining between them. CDR3 coding DNA: TGTGCCAGCAGTTTACCCCGGGGGGGGTTATATAGCAATCAGCCCCAGCATTTT. Amino acids: CASSLPRGGLYSNQPQHF. The whole variable domain, remainder taken from reference TRBV28 and TRBJ1-5, is DVKVTQSSRYLVKRTGEKVFLECVQDMDHENMFWYRQDPGLGLRLIYFSYDVKMKEKGDIPEGYSVSREKKERFSLILESASTNQTSMYLCASSLPRGGLYSNQPQHFGDGTRLSIL.

The chain has TRBV6-5 and TRBJ1-5, with D possibly TRBD1 on 6 matching bases. The germline gives CDR1 MNHEY, CDR2 SVGAGI. Trimming removed 0 bases from V and 3 bases from J, with 9 bases in between. The CDR3 extends over 15 amino acids. CDR3: CASSYSGTNNQPQHF. For the CDR3, the DNA is TGTGCCAGCAGTTACTCCGGGACAAACAATCAGCCCCAGCATTTT.

The genes are TRBV28 and TRBJ1-1; 8 nucleotides line up with TRBD1. Looked up from germline, CDR1 is MDHEN and CDR2 is SYDVKM. V lost 0 bases and J lost 3; bases outside the gene matches: 6. The CDR3 has 16 residues. The CDR3, as DNA: TGTGCCAGCAGTTTATGGGGCAGGGGGCCTGACACTGAAGCTTTCTTT. Translated, it gives CASSLWGRGPDTEAFF.

The chain uses TRBV29-1 and TRBJ2-7; 8 nucleotides align to TRBD1. The CDR3 is 12 amino acids. V lost 7 bases and J lost 0; bases outside the gene matches: 2. Germline V CDR1 and CDR2: SQVTM, ANQGSEA. CDR3 protein: CSGGTGSYEQYF. The CDR3 DNA reads TGCAGCGGAGGGACAGGCTCCTACGAGCAGTACTTC.

The CDR3 nucleotides are TGTGCCAGCAGCCCCAGCGGGGGCAAGGGCTATGGCTACACCTTC. Its protein is CASSPSGGKGYGYTF. The J gene is TRBJ1-2, the V gene TRBV6-5, with D possibly being TRBD1 (6 bases). The CDR3 runs 15 residues. V lost 6 bases and J 4 bases, leaving 18 bases between the germline ends. Germline assignment: CDR1 MNHEY and CDR2 SVGAGI.

V gene TRBV6-5 combines with J gene TRBJ1-5; 8 positions agree with TRBD1. Looked up from germline, CDR1 is MNHEY and CDR2 is SVGAGI. The trim removed 2 bases at V and 6 bases at J, leaving 6 bases unmatched. The CDR3 length is 15 residues. CDR3 nucleotide sequence: TGTGCCAGCAGTTACACAGGGGGGAGCGGTCAGCCCCAGCATTTT. Encoded protein: CASSYTGGSGQPQHF.

CDR3 sequence reads: CASSETGTGNTIYF. CDR3 nucleotide sequence: TGCGCCAGCAGTGAGACAGGGACTGGAAACACCATATATTTT. The J gene is TRBJ1-3, the V gene TRBV10-1; tentatively, D is TRBD1 (6 bases). Per the germline V gene, CDR1 is WNHNN and CDR2 is SYGVQD (reference sequence). V dropped 2 bases and J dropped 2 bases, with 7 bases sitting between them. This CDR3 has 14 amino acids.

J is TRBJ1-2 and V is TRBV4-1; D remains ambiguous. This CDR3 contains 14 residues. Germline V gives CDR1 MGHRA, CDR2 YSYEKL. V was clipped by 1 base and J by 4 bases, with 10 bases between them. The CDR3 sequence: CASSQGGASYGYTF. As DNA, the CDR3 is TGCGCCAGCAGCCAAGGAGGAGCCTCCTATGGCTACACCTTC.

The V gene is TRBV28, the J gene TRBJ1-5; the D gene is possibly TRBD1 (5 bases). The CDR3 spans 16 residues. The V gene lost 2 bases and the J gene lost 5 bases, with 16 bases spanning the gap. Germline assignment: CDR1 MDHEN and CDR2 SYDVKM. The CDR3 nucleotides read TGTGCCAGCAGTTTAAATTGGAGGGGTTCGGATCAGCCCCAGCATTTT. This codes for CASSLNWRGSDQPQHF.

The genes are TRBV21-1 and TRBJ1-5; TRBD1 is the table's D call, not checked against the DNA. TRBV21-1 is recorded as a pseudogene. This CDR3 has 14 amino acids. The DNA of the CDR3 is TGTGCCAGCAGAGAACAAACTAGCAATCAGCCCCAGCATTTT. It codes for CASREQTSNQPQHF.

V usage is TRBV7-2 and J usage is TRBJ1-1; 9 bases line up with TRBD1. In germline, CDR1 is SGHTA, CDR2 FQGNSA. This CDR3 is 12 amino acids long. The V segment lost 4 bases and the J segment 12 bases; nucleotides outside the gene matches: 6. The CDR3 loop is CASSSYRGLSFF. In DNA form, the CDR3 reads TGTGCCAGCAGCTCATACAGGGGGCTGTCTTTCTTT. Looking up the rest from reference TRBV7-2 and TRBJ1-1 gives the full variable domain: GAGVSQSPSNKVTEKGKDVELRCDPISGHTALYWYRQSLGQGLEFLIYFQGNSAPDKSGLPSDRFSAERTGGSVSTLTIQRTQQEDSAVYLCASSSYRGLSFFGQGTRLTVV.

The rearrangement links TRBV4-1 to TRBJ1-5; no reliable D call. The CDR3 length is 15 residues. In germline, CDR1 is MGHRA, CDR2 YSYEKL. Trimming removed 4 bases at V and 5 bases at J, with 15 bases between. CDR3 coding DNA: TGCGCCAGCAGCCGTTCCGAGGGAACGGATCAGCCCCAGCATTTT. This sequence encodes CASSRSEGTDQPQHF.

CDR3 residues: CASRISTLGYNEQFF. As DNA, the CDR3 is TGTGCCAGTAGGATCTCGACTCTCGGGTACAATGAGCAGTTCTTC. This chain connects TRBV19 to TRBJ2-1, with D unresolved. Trimming left V 6 bases short and J 4 bases short, with 16 bases between. Germline CDR1 is LNHDA and CDR2 is SQIVND (reference sequence). The CDR3 runs 15 residues.

The V and J genes are TRBV7-9 and TRBJ2-3; D perhaps matches TRBD1 (6 bases). This CDR3 is built from 15 residues. CDR1 is SEHNR and CDR2 is FQNEAQ in the germline V gene (reference sequence). V was clipped by 3 bases and J by 8 bases, with 18 bases between them. CDR3 loop: CASSLGGQPQTTQYF. Here the CDR3 DNA reads TGTGCCAGCAGCTTGGGTGGACAGCCCCAAACTACGCAGTATTTT.

The V gene is TRBV29-1, the J gene TRBJ1-5; TRBD1 is a possible D gene (6 bases). CDR1 and CDR2 (germline): SQVTM, ANQGSEA. This CDR3 region has 13 residues. V was shortened by 1 base and J by 7 bases, with 11 bases between the two germline ends. CDR3 loop: CSVEVGGLQPQHF. For the CDR3, the DNA is TGCAGCGTTGAAGTGGGGGGGCTGCAGCCCCAGCATTTT.

The chain combines TRBV2 with TRBJ1-2; 8 bases map to TRBD1. Germline V gives CDR1 SNHLY, CDR2 FYNNEI. The V and J ends lost 4 bases and 3 bases, in that order; junction bases with no gene match: 1. CDR3 length: 13 residues. CDR3 sequence: CASSGQGHYGYTF. The CDR3 DNA follows: TGTGCCAGCAGTGGACAGGGGCACTATGGCTACACCTTC.

The rearrangement joins TRBV7-9 to TRBJ1-5, with D uncertain. V was trimmed by 5 bases and J by 4 bases, leaving 18 bases between them. The CDR3 has 16 amino acids. The V gene's germline CDR1 is SEHNR and CDR2 FQNEAQ (reference sequence). This CDR3 is CASSPDSDFRNQPQHF. The CDR3 nucleotides are TGTGCCAGCAGCCCGGACTCAGACTTTCGGAATCAGCCCCAGCATTTT.

The chain links TRBV19 to TRBJ2-1; the match to TRBD2 covers 7 bases. From germline, CDR1 is LNHDA and CDR2 SQIVND (reference sequence). CDR3 length: 15 amino acids. J gave up 4 bases and V 9 bases, and 12 bases lay outside the gene matches. CDR3 DNA: TGTGCCAGCCGGGAGGACCAGGGAGGTTACAATGAGCAGTTCTTC. Residues: CASREDQGGYNEQFF.

The chain couples TRBV13 to TRBJ2-1, with 14 bases aligning to TRBD2. With 5 bases clipped from V and 6 bases from J, the junction kept 3 bases outside the gene matches. Germline V gene lookup returns CDR1 PRHDT and CDR2 FYEKMQ (reference sequence). The CDR3 loop spans 15 amino acids. CDR3 DNA: TGTGCCAGCAGCCGAGGACTAGCGGGAGGCAATGAGCAGTTCTTC. Translated: CASSRGLAGGNEQFF.

The chain employs TRBV7-9 and TRBJ2-7; TRBD1 might be the D (6 bases). The germline CDR1 and CDR2 sequences are SEHNR and FQNEAQ (reference sequence). Trimming removed 3 bases at V and 2 bases at J, with 14 bases between. The CDR3 sequence is 15 residues long. CDR3 sequence reads: CASSFPQTGPYEQYF. As DNA, the CDR3 is TGTGCCAGCAGCTTCCCCCAGACAGGCCCCTACGAGCAGTACTTC.

The chain's CDR3 is CASSPWTGGLNTEAFF. The CDR3 DNA sequence: TGTGCCAGCAGCCCTTGGACAGGGGGATTGAACACTGAAGCTTTCTTT. The J gene is TRBJ1-1, the V gene TRBV7-9; 10 nucleotides agree with TRBD1. This CDR3 region has 16 residues. Germline CDR1 SEHNR, CDR2 FQNEAQ (reference sequence). Unmatched junction bases numbered 6, after V lost 5 bases and J lost 0 bases.

The chain joins TRBV19 to TRBJ1-5; 10 bases match TRBD1. Unmatched junction bases numbered 11, after V lost 3 bases and J lost 6 bases. The CDR3 length is 17 residues. From germline, CDR1 is LNHDA and CDR2 SQIVND (reference sequence). The CDR3 nucleotides read TGTGCCAGTAGTATCAGCCGGGACAGGGGTTACAGTCAGCCCCAGCATTTT. Translation: CASSISRDRGYSQPQHF.

J is TRBJ1-2 and V is TRBV2; no definite D call. CDR3 length equals 13 residues. Between the trimmed V and J ends, which lost 0 bases and 4 bases, there was a span of 6 bases. Germline V gene data show CDR1 as SNHLY and CDR2 as FYNNEI. The CDR3 here is CASSEASVYGYTF. The CDR3 DNA sequence: TGTGCCAGCAGTGAAGCATCCGTCTATGGCTACACCTTC.

CDR3 amino acids: CASSLQAGGPKTQYF. The CDR3, as DNA: TGTGCCAGCAGCTTACAGGCGGGGGGGCCGAAGACCCAGTACTTC. The chain carries TRBV7-3 and TRBJ2-5, with 9 bases identical to TRBD2. CDR3 length equals 15 residues. The trim removed 2 bases at V and 6 bases at J, leaving 7 bases unmatched. Germline V lookup: CDR1 SGHTA, CDR2 FQGTGA. The variable domain in full, completed from reference TRBV7-3 and TRBJ2-5, reads GAGVSQTPSNKVTEKGKYVELRCDPISGHTALYWYRQSLGQGPEFLIYFQGTGAADDSGLPNDRFFAVRPEGSVSTLKIQRTERGDSAVYLCASSLQAGGPKTQYFGPGTRLLVL.

The chain joins TRBV9 to TRBJ2-2, with D tentatively TRBD2 (5 bases). Germline lookup yields CDR1 SGDLS and CDR2 YYNGEE. V was shortened by 6 bases and J by 3 bases, with 12 bases between the two germline ends. The CDR3 length is 14 residues. The CDR3 region is CASTREAYTGELFF. The CDR3 nucleotides are TGTGCCAGCACACGGGAAGCCTACACCGGGGAGCTGTTTTTT.

The rearrangement uses TRBV9 and TRBJ2-7; 9 bases match TRBD2. This CDR3 contains 14 residues. Germline loops: CDR1 SGDLS, CDR2 YYNGEE. Unmatched junction bases numbered 5, after V lost 0 bases and J lost 7 bases. The CDR3 is CASSVGGRELEQYF. DNA of the CDR3: TGTGCCAGCAGCGTAGGCGGGAGGGAGCTAGAGCAGTACTTC. The full variable domain, in which reference TRBV9 and TRBJ2-7 provide the parts outside the CDR3, is DSGVTQTPKHLITATGQRVTLRCSPRSGDLSVYWYQQSLDQGLQFLIQYYNGEERAKGNILERFSAQQFPDLHSELNLSSLELGDSALYFCASSVGGRELEQYFGPGTRLTVT.

The CDR3 spells CASSSTSYSNQPQHF. The CDR3 bases are TGCGCCAGCAGCTCGACATCATATAGCAATCAGCCCCAGCATTTT. V usage is TRBV4-1 and J usage is TRBJ1-5; D unresolved. This CDR3 is built from 15 residues. V lost 5 bases to trimming and J lost 0 bases, with 11 bases between them. The germline gives CDR1 MGHRA, CDR2 YSYEKL.

The J gene is TRBJ2-7, the V gene TRBV6-1; 7 nucleotides line up with TRBD1. The V segment lost 0 bases and the J segment 3 bases; nucleotides outside the gene matches: 8. From germline, CDR1 is MNHNS and CDR2 SASEGT. CDR3 length equals 16 residues. The DNA for the CDR3 is TGTGCCAGCAGTGAAGCAGGGACAGATGGGGACTACGAGCAGTACTTC. It encodes CASSEAGTDGDYEQYF.

This chain links TRBV11-2 with TRBJ1-2, with D possibly TRBD1 on 6 matching bases. Looked up from germline, CDR1 is SGHAT and CDR2 is FQNNGV. Trimming pared 5 bases from V and 2 bases from J, leaving 18 bases between. The CDR3 runs 16 residues. The CDR3 sequence is CASSPRGDILNYGYTF. The CDR3 DNA is TGTGCCAGCAGCCCCCGGGGGGACATACTAAACTATGGCTACACCTTC.